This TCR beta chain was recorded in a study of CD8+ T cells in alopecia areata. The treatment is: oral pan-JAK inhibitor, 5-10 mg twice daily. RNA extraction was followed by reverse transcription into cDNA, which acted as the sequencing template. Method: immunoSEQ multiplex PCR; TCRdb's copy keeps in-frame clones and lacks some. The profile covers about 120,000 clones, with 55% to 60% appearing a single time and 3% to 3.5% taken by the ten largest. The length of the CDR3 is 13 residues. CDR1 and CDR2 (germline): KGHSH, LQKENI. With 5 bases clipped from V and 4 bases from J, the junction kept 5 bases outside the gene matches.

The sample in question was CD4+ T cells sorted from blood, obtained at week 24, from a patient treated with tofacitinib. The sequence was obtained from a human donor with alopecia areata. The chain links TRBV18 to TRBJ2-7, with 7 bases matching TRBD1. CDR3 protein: CASSRQGGYEQYF. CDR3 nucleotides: TGTGCCAGCTCAAGACAGGGCGGGTACGAGCAGTACTTC.